This T cell receptor beta chain was sequenced in a study of OX40 agonist ivuxolimab in advanced cancers. About the research overall: Patients were dosed with the agonistic anti-OX40 (CD134) antibody ivuxolimab. Hepatocellular carcinoma, melanoma, renal cell or head and neck cancer was diagnosed in the dose-escalation patients. Study-wide results and caveats: On average, a greater number of expanded clones characterised CD8+ T cells relative to CD4+.

As concerns this clone: Its antigen remains unidentified.

TCRdb's table, derived via immunoSEQ multiplex PCR, lists solely in-frame clones and lacks some. The profile shows approximately 81,000 clones, 85% to 90% of them singletons. This receptor was taken from an adult with an advanced solid tumor such as melanoma, head and neck, liver or kidney cancer. The specimen was CD4+ or CD8+ T cells sorted from blood, collected in a trial of the OX40 agonist ivuxolimab.

The CDR3 coding sequence is TGTGCCAGCAGCTTGAGGGGACAGGGGAGTAATCAGCCCCAGCATTTT. Its protein product is CASSLRGQGSNQPQHF. This sequence joins TRBV5-8 and TRBJ1-5; 10 nucleotides match TRBD1. Germline lookup yields CDR1 SGHTS and CDR2 YDEGEE. This CDR3 has 16 amino acids. Germline trimming cut 1 base from V and 4 bases from J; bases unmatched to any gene: 5.